The T cell receptor (beta chain) described here comes from a study of control samples from healthy donors and cancer patients. Libraries were prepared by immunoSEQ multiplex PCR; TCRdb keeps only in-frame clonotypes and omits some of them. Altogether around 100,000 clones are present, about 91% being singletons, with the ten largest covering approximately 14%. CDR1 SNHLY and CDR2 FYNNEI come from the germline V gene. The CDR3 is 11 residues long. V was cut by 6 bases and J by 3 bases, with 6 bases left in between. Sequenced material: blood. This chain links TRBV2 with TRBJ2-7; possible D gene TRBD1, 6 bases. This sequence was found in a man aged 25-45 years in good health. CDR3 loop: CASRGHYEQYF. CDR3 DNA: TGTGCCAGCAGGGGACACTACGAGCAGTACTTC.